Listed below are T cell receptor beta chains from one sample, sequenced in a study of OX40 agonist ivuxolimab in advanced cancers. The method was immunoSEQ multiplex PCR; TCRdb's version includes in-frame clones alone and lacks a portion of them. Of approximately 80,000 clones listed, approximately 85% are singletons. The sequencing here drew on CD4+ or CD8+ T cells sorted from blood, taken in a trial of the OX40 agonist ivuxolimab. The receptors here all came from an adult with an advanced solid tumor such as melanoma, head and neck, liver or kidney cancer. Each CDR3 is given with its conserved first and last residue. D genes are given only for firm matches. The size of a clone is reported for some rows only, either as once, few or many, or as a class for expanded clones.

clone size: -
J gene: TRBJ2-1
D gene: TRBD1
V gene: TRBV7-2
CDR3 protein: CASSPPGTANRNEQFF
CDR3 DNA: TGTGCCAGCAGCCCGCCCGGGACAGCCAACCGCAATGAGCAGTTCTTC

clone size: -
J gene: TRBJ1-1
D gene: -
V gene: TRBV18
CDR3 protein: CASSPPEGMMNTEAFF
CDR3 DNA: TGTGCCAGCTCACCACCGGAGGGGATGATGAACACTGAAGCTTTCTTT

clone size: -
J gene: TRBJ2-5
D gene: TRBD2
V gene: TRBV7-2
CDR3 protein: CASSSKLAGGRETQYF
CDR3 DNA: TGTGCCAGCAGCTCGAAACTAGCGGGGGGAAGGGAGACCCAGTACTTC

clone size: -
J gene: TRBJ1-6
D gene: TRBD1
V gene: TRBV6-5
CDR3 protein: CASMGDSSSLHF
CDR3 DNA: TGTGCCAGCATGGGGGACAGTTCGTCCCTCCACTTT

clone size: -
J gene: TRBJ1-2
D gene: -
V gene: TRBV7-2
CDR3 protein: CASSLVQTFADYGYTF
CDR3 DNA: TGTGCCAGCAGCTTAGTTCAGACCTTCGCCGACTATGGCTACACCTTC

clone size: -
J gene: TRBJ2-3
D gene: -
V gene: TRBV4-3
CDR3 protein: CASSQDVAGGTQYF
CDR3 DNA: TGCGCCAGCAGCCAAGATGTCGCGGGCGGGACGCAGTATTTT

clone size: -
J gene: TRBJ2-5
D gene: TRBD1
V gene: TRBV5-4
CDR3 protein: CASSGMGQAYQETQYF
CDR3 DNA: TGTGCCAGCAGCGGAATGGGACAGGCGTACCAAGAGACCCAGTACTTC

clone size: -
J gene: TRBJ1-4
D gene: TRBD1
V gene: TRBV19
CDR3 protein: CASSITGVEGGLFF
CDR3 DNA: TGTGCCAGTAGTATCACAGGGGTCGAAGGAGGTCTGTTTTTT

clone size: -
J gene: TRBJ1-2
D gene: -
V gene: TRBV6-5
CDR3 protein: CACRPSDRPSGYTF
CDR3 DNA: TGTGCCTGCAGACCCTCGGACAGACCGAGCGGCTACACCTTC

clone size: few
J gene: TRBJ2-1
D gene: -
V gene: TRBV5-1
CDR3 protein: CASSLNAVNNEQFF
CDR3 DNA: TGCGCCAGCAGCTTGAATGCGGTAAACAATGAGCAGTTCTTC

clone size: -
J gene: TRBJ1-4
D gene: -
V gene: TRBV4-3
CDR3 protein: CASSQVRFATNEKLFF
CDR3 DNA: TGCGCCAGCAGCCAAGTGCGTTTCGCAACTAATGAAAAACTGTTTTTT

clone size: -
J gene: TRBJ2-1
D gene: -
V gene: TRBV6-6
CDR3 protein: CASSTQGDEQFF
CDR3 DNA: TGTGCCAGCAGTACTCAGGGAGACGAGCAGTTCTTC

clone size: -
J gene: TRBJ1-5
D gene: TRBD1
V gene: TRBV18
CDR3 protein: CASSPSGQPIQPQHF
CDR3 DNA: TGTGCCAGCTCACCCTCGGGACAGCCCATCCAGCCCCAGCATTTT

clone size: -
J gene: TRBJ2-2
D gene: TRBD1
V gene: TRBV4-3
CDR3 protein: CASSLGTVNTGELFF
CDR3 DNA: TGCGCCAGCAGCCTCGGGACAGTTAACACCGGGGAGCTGTTTTTT

clone size: -
J gene: TRBJ2-7
D gene: -
V gene: TRBV10-3
CDR3 protein: CAISELGHGEQYF
CDR3 DNA: TGTGCCATCAGTGAGTTGGGTCATGGCGAGCAGTACTTC

clone size: few
J gene: TRBJ1-2
D gene: -
V gene: TRBV12-5
CDR3 protein: CASGLEYGYTF
CDR3 DNA: TGTGCTAGTGGTTTGGAATATGGCTACACCTTC

clone size: -
J gene: TRBJ2-5
D gene: TRBD1
V gene: TRBV2
CDR3 protein: CASSDRGGRETQYF
CDR3 DNA: TGTGCCAGCAGCGACAGGGGTGGAAGGGAGACCCAGTACTTC

clone size: -
J gene: TRBJ1-2
D gene: TRBD1
V gene: TRBV6-5
CDR3 protein: CASSYSHRTGRDGYTF
CDR3 DNA: TGTGCCAGCAGTTACTCACATCGGACAGGGCGGGATGGCTACACCTTC

clone size: -
J gene: TRBJ2-7
D gene: TRBD1
V gene: TRBV19
CDR3 protein: CASSHKTGGLYEQYF
CDR3 DNA: TGTGCCAGTAGCCATAAAACAGGGGGTCTCTACGAGCAGTACTTC

clone size: few
J gene: TRBJ1-4
D gene: TRBD1
V gene: TRBV2
CDR3 protein: CASRTKGQYNEKLFF
CDR3 DNA: TGTGCCAGCAGAACTAAGGGACAGTATAATGAAAAACTGTTTTTT

clone size: -
J gene: TRBJ2-5
D gene: -
V gene: TRBV11-3
CDR3 protein: CASSLGLRETQYF
CDR3 DNA: TGTGCCAGCAGCTTGGGTTTGCGGGAGACCCAGTACTTC

clone size: -
J gene: TRBJ2-1
D gene: -
V gene: TRBV2
CDR3 protein: CASSEYNEQFF
CDR3 DNA: TGTGCCAGCAGTGAATACAATGAGCAGTTCTTC

clone size: -
J gene: TRBJ2-1
D gene: TRBD1
V gene: TRBV11-2
CDR3 protein: CASSLEQQGRNEQFF
CDR3 DNA: TGTGCCAGCAGCTTAGAGCAACAGGGGAGAAATGAGCAGTTCTTC

clone size: few
J gene: TRBJ1-4
D gene: -
V gene: TRBV7-8
CDR3 protein: CASSRGAGADGEKLFF
CDR3 DNA: TGTGCCAGCAGCCGAGGTGCAGGGGCCGATGGGGAAAAACTGTTTTTT